Each of the 9 T cell receptor beta chains below was sequenced from the same sample in a study of tumor-infiltrating lymphocytes in primary liver carcinoma. Synthesis of TCR beta cDNA was carried out from 450 to 500 ng total RNA with a constant-region primer. Investigators got TCR beta libraries out of three nested multiplex PCR rounds, done with slightly modified ARM-PCR. TRBV1-TRBV30 forward and Cbeta reverse primers drove the first two roughly 9-cycle rounds. TCRdb reprocessed the multiplex PCR reads via MiXCR and lists one record per CDR3 protein. Counted here are 75,000 to 90,000 distinct CDR3 sequences, more than 65% occurring once; the ten biggest clones make up just under 20%. Both RNA and DNA were isolated together from approximately 22-30 mg of bulk tissue that had not been sorted. Sequences were obtained from liver tumor tissue from sampling region 1. Subset: tumor region T1, superior pole. These receptors all stem from a man between 40 and 49 years old with primary liver carcinoma and hepatitis B virus infection.

Note on this clonotype: The conserved closing phenylalanine or tryptophan is absent in this CDR3, likely reflecting a read error. The gene calls are TRBV29-1 and TRBJ2-5, with 8 positions matching TRBD2. Germline V lookup: CDR1 SQVTM, CDR2 ANQGSEA. This CDR3 has 14 amino acids. This chain's CDR3 is CSVRGSGSSEAQYS. The CDR3 nucleotides read TGCAGCGTTCGAGGGAGCGGGAGTTCAGAGGCCCAGTACTCC.

This clonotype was counted once. The junction departs from germline at one end; a sequencing error may be responsible. The chain has TRBV6-6 and TRBJ2-5; 7 bases are a match to TRBD1. Germline-derived CDR1 and CDR2 are MNHNY and SVGAGI (reference sequence). The CDR3 length is 13 residues. CDR3 DNA: TGTGCCAGCAGGCAGGGGGTGGGAGAGATCCAGTACTTC. Amino acids: CASRQGVGEIQYF.

This chain links TRBV4-1 with TRBJ2-5; TRBD1 might be the D (5 bases). The V end lost 1 base, the J end lost 1 base, and 13 bases lay between the germline ends. The CDR3 consists of 16 residues. Germline values: CDR1 MGHRA, CDR2 YSYEKL. CDR3 region: CASSQGRQRFQETQYF. CDR3 in DNA: TGCGCCAGCAGCCAAGGGCGACAGCGATTCCAAGAGACCCAGTACTTC.

About this clonotype: The CDR3 carries no conserved terminal phenylalanine or tryptophan, so it likely arises from a read error. No DNA is shown, since the ends of the CDR3 on it are uncertain; the CDR3 is the one TCRdb lists. V usage is TRBV29-1 and J usage is TRBJ2-2; no DNA check was done on the table's D call, TRBD2. The CDR3 is 13 residues long, counting both termini. Germline CDR1 SQVTM, CDR2 ANQGSEA. The CDR3 region is CSAWRVNTGEQSL.

This sequence joins TRBV28 and TRBJ2-7; 10 bases fit TRBD2. The V and J ends lost 2 bases and 5 bases, in that order; junction bases with no gene match: 6. This CDR3 is built from 15 residues. In germline, CDR1 is MDHEN, CDR2 SYDVKM. This chain's CDR3 is CASSLGLAGVNEQYF. CDR3 bases: TGTGCCAGCAGTTTAGGGCTAGCGGGAGTAAACGAGCAGTACTTC.

As for this clonotype: At one boundary the junction diverges from the germline segment, which might be a read error. The chain is built from TRBV12-3 or TRBV12-4 and TRBJ2-7; the D gene is possibly TRBD1 (5 bases). The CDR3 sequence is 13 residues long. For the CDR3, the DNA is TGTGCCAGTTCTGTAGGGTCAGGGTACGAGCACTACTTC. It specifies CASSVGSGYEHYF.

This clonotype was found many times. The chain is built from TRBV7-8 and TRBJ2-7, with a tentative D call TRBD1 (5 bases). CDR3 length: 14 residues. The V gene lost 3 bases and the J gene lost 6 bases, with 15 bases spanning the gap. CDR1 SGHVS and CDR2 FQNEAQ come from the germline V gene. This CDR3 is CASSFRPQGGEQYF. The CDR3 nucleotides read TGTGCCAGCAGCTTTCGCCCCCAGGGCGGCGAGCAGTACTTC.

This clonotype was counted a few times. A read error may explain this, as a much larger clone is one base away. The V gene is TRBV5-1, the J gene TRBJ2-1, with a tentative D call TRBD2 (6 bases). CDR3 length: 15 residues. Germline lookup yields CDR1 SGHRS and CDR2 YFSETQ. CDR3 coding DNA: TGCGCCAGCAACTTGGTGGCGGGATCGGACAATGAGCAGTTCTTC. Protein sequence: CASNLVAGSDNEQFF. The full variable domain, in which reference TRBV5-1 and TRBJ2-1 provide the parts outside the CDR3, is KAGVTQTPRYLIKTRGQQVTLSCSPISGHRSVSWYQQTPGQGLQFLFEYFSETQRNKGNFPGRFSGRQFSNSRSEMNVSTLELGDSALYLCASNLVAGSDNEQFFGPGTRLTVL.

On this clonotype itself: The junction departs from the called germline gene at one end, perhaps through a read error. The V gene is TRBV12-3 or TRBV12-4, the J gene TRBJ2-5; 12 positions agree with TRBD2. The CDR3 covers 17 residues. The CDR3 bases are TGTGGCAGCAGCTTTCGACTAGCGGGAGTACCGGGGGAGGCCCAGTACTTC. It specifies CGSSFRLAGVPGEAQYF.